A single sample gave rise to the 3 T cell receptor beta chains below, sequenced in a study of identical twins. TCRdb re-analysed the 5' RACE reads in MiXCR, keeping a single row per CDR3 protein. The table records 750,000 to 950,000 distinct CDR3 sequences, around 12% of them present only once. The sample was also linked to a second study, of yellow fever vaccine responses in identical twins.

The sequencing input was PBMCs. These receptors came from a woman between 18 and 29 years old in good health.

This clonotype was observed a handful of times. The chain employs TRBV2 and TRBJ2-1; 8 bases map to TRBD2. The V and J ends lost 4 bases and 0 bases, in that order; junction bases with no gene match: 2. The CDR3 consists of 15 residues. Germline CDR1 SNHLY, CDR2 FYNNEI. The CDR3: CASSVGRASYNEQFF. CDR3 DNA sequence: TGTGCCAGCAGTGTCGGGAGGGCCTCCTACAATGAGCAGTTCTTC.

This clonotype occurred a few times. The rearrangement links TRBV20-1 to TRBJ2-1; 12 nucleotides line up with TRBD2. The CDR3 is made up of 14 amino acids. J lost 5 bases, V lost 7 bases, and 6 bases had no gene match. Germline V gene sequence: CDR1 DFQATT, CDR2 SNEGSKA (reference sequence). CDR3 nucleotides: TGCAGTGTTGGACTAGCGGGAATTCACAATGAGCAGTTCTTC. This gives the protein CSVGLAGIHNEQFF.

This clonotype showed up many times. This chain connects TRBV7-9 to TRBJ2-5; 7 nucleotides align to TRBD1. The CDR3 has 15 amino acids. From germline, CDR1 is SEHNR and CDR2 FQNEAQ (reference sequence). The ends lost 4 bases at V and 2 bases at J; junction bases unmatched: 7. The CDR3 nucleotides are TGTGCCAGCAGCTGGGGACAGTTAAGACAAGAGACCCAGTACTTC. Translation gives CASSWGQLRQETQYF.